The rows below give T cell receptor beta chains drawn from one sample of a study of blood T cell repertoires in COVID-19. Sequenced by immunoSEQ multiplex PCR; TCRdb stores in-frame clones only, minus some. The data contain 110,000 to 150,000 clones, roughly three quarters of them seen just once; the ten biggest clones take up roughly 5.1%. Input material: peripheral blood. These receptor sequences come from a woman in her seventies with COVID-19, enrolled during active disease. The CDR3 runs from the conserved cysteine through the conserved F or W. Fields, in order: clone size, J gene, D gene, V gene, CDR3 protein, CDR3 DNA. A D gene is named only where the DNA matches it firmly. Clone size is given for some rows only: seen once, a few or many times, or a class if the clone is expanded.

size: many
J: TRBJ2-6
D: .
V: TRBV2
CDR3: CASSERGDPGANVLTF
DNA: TGTGCCAGCAGTGAACGAGGAGATCCTGGGGCCAACGTCCTGACTTTC

size: .
J: TRBJ1-2
D: .
V: TRBV6-5
CDR3: CASSPQGSGYTF
DNA: TGTGCCAGCAGCCCGCAGGGCTCTGGCTACACCTTC

size: .
J: TRBJ1-2
D: TRBD1
V: TRBV4-1
CDR3: CASSFNRGVSYGYTF
DNA: TGCGCCAGCAGTTTCAACAGGGGAGTGAGCTATGGCTACACCTTC

size: once
J: TRBJ2-4
D: .
V: TRBV5-4
CDR3: CASSLGVGVNIQYF
DNA: TGTGCCAGCAGCTTGGGGGTAGGAGTAAACATTCAGTACTTC

size: few
J: TRBJ2-3
D: TRBD1
V: TRBV4-2
CDR3: CASSPLGQATDTQYF
DNA: TGTGCCAGCAGCCCGCTGGGACAGGCCACAGATACGCAGTATTTT

size: once
J: TRBJ2-2
D: TRBD1
V: TRBV6-5
CDR3: CASSRQGRELFF
DNA: TGTGCCAGCAGCCGACAGGGGAGAGAGCTGTTTTTT

size: .
J: TRBJ2-2
D: TRBD1
V: TRBV7-2
CDR3: CASSPGTGTRWELFF
DNA: TGTGCCAGCAGCCCGGGGACAGGGACTCGTTGGGAGCTGTTTTTT

size: few
J: TRBJ1-5
D: .
V: TRBV30
CDR3: CAWSGGAKGGGYSNQPQHF
DNA: TGTGCCTGGAGTGGTGGCGCAAAGGGTGGGGGCTATAGCAATCAGCCCCAGCATTTT

size: .
J: TRBJ1-3
D: .
V: TRBV3-1/TRBV3-2
CDR3: CASSRTVDFSGNTIYF
DNA: TGTGCCAGCAGTCGGACAGTCGACTTCTCTGGAAACACCATATATTTT

size: few
J: TRBJ1-2
D: .
V: TRBV19
CDR3: CASSNWTGYPGYTF
DNA: TGTGCCAGTAGTAACTGGACGGGATATCCTGGCTACACCTTC

size: .
J: TRBJ1-6
D: TRBD1
V: TRBV30
CDR3: CAWRVQGYSPLHF
DNA: TGTGCCTGGAGGGTACAGGGGTATTCACCCCTCCACTTT

size: once
J: TRBJ2-6
D: TRBD2
V: TRBV3-1/TRBV3-2
CDR3: CASSRRGSSGANVLTF
DNA: TGTGCCAGCAGCCGCCGCGGGAGCTCTGGGGCCAACGTCCTGACTTTC

size: once
J: TRBJ1-5
D: .
V: TRBV20-1
CDR3: CSASRGSGQPQHF
DNA: TGCAGTGCTAGTAGGGGGTCGGGACAGCCCCAGCATTTT

size: .
J: TRBJ2-3
D: TRBD2
V: TRBV5-4
CDR3: CASRGVSTDTQYF
DNA: TGTGCCAGCCGGGGGGTTAGCACAGATACGCAGTATTTT

size: .
J: TRBJ2-7
D: TRBD1
V: TRBV5-5
CDR3: CASQGQGTHEQYF
DNA: TGTGCCAGCCAAGGACAGGGTACCCACGAGCAGTACTTC

size: once
J: TRBJ2-2
D: .
V: TRBV9
CDR3: CASSVEGGRDTGELFF
DNA: TGTGCCAGCAGCGTAGAGGGCGGGCGGGACACCGGGGAGCTGTTTTTT

size: once
J: TRBJ1-3
D: TRBD1
V: TRBV7-9
CDR3: CASSLLWDRAGNTIYF
DNA: TGTGCCAGCAGCTTACTCTGGGACAGGGCTGGAAACACCATATATTTT

size: .
J: TRBJ1-5
D: .
V: TRBV3-1/TRBV3-2
CDR3: CASSQGLRGIPQPQHF
DNA: TGTGCCAGCAGCCAAGGTCTCCGGGGGATACCACAGCCCCAGCATTTT

size: .
J: TRBJ1-2
D: .
V: TRBV19
CDR3: CASSIVGGYGYTF
DNA: TGTGCCAGTAGTATAGTCGGGGGCTATGGCTACACCTTC

size: .
J: TRBJ1-2
D: .
V: TRBV29-1
CDR3: CSGRVGYGYTF
DNA: TGCAGCGGACGGGTTGGGTATGGCTACACCTTC

size: .
J: TRBJ1-4
D: .
V: TRBV5-1
CDR3: CASSLLGGRTTNEKLFF
DNA: TGCGCCAGCAGCTTGCTCGGGGGGCGGACAACTAATGAAAAACTGTTTTTT

size: few
J: TRBJ1-4
D: .
V: TRBV5-1
CDR3: CASRTEGGDEKLFF
DNA: TGCGCCAGCAGAACCGAAGGGGGGGATGAAAAACTGTTTTTT

size: .
J: TRBJ1-1
D: .
V: TRBV7-8
CDR3: CASSFDYGSTEAFF
DNA: TGTGCCAGCAGCTTTGATTATGGGAGCACTGAAGCTTTCTTT

size: few
J: TRBJ1-2
D: .
V: TRBV30
CDR3: CAWVQDYYGYTF
DNA: TGTGCCTGGGTGCAGGATTACTATGGCTACACCTTC

size: .
J: TRBJ2-5
D: .
V: TRBV10-2
CDR3: CASSLGGQTQYF
DNA: TGCGCCAGCAGCCTAGGAGGCCAGACCCAGTACTTC

size: .
J: TRBJ2-7
D: .
V: TRBV30
CDR3: CALGGTVNSYEQYF
DNA: TGTGCCTTAGGCGGGACGGTAAACTCCTACGAGCAGTACTTC

size: .
J: TRBJ1-1
D: .
V: TRBV9
CDR3: CASSVGEGPGEAFF
DNA: TGTGCCAGCAGCGTAGGGGAGGGACCGGGGGAAGCTTTCTTT

size: .
J: TRBJ2-6
D: TRBD1
V: TRBV7-9
CDR3: CASSRSLTGVGANVLTF
DNA: TGTGCCAGCAGCCGCTCCTTGACAGGGGTTGGGGCCAACGTCCTGACTTTC

size: .
J: TRBJ2-2
D: TRBD1
V: TRBV3-1/TRBV3-2
CDR3: CASSQDRQGANTGELFF
DNA: TGTGCCAGCAGCCAAGATCGACAGGGGGCCAACACCGGGGAGCTGTTTTTT

size: .
J: TRBJ1-2
D: TRBD1
V: TRBV9
CDR3: CASSVVGQGAGYTF
DNA: TGTGCCAGCAGCGTAGTGGGACAGGGAGCTGGCTACACCTTC

size: once
J: TRBJ2-7
D: .
V: TRBV7-2
CDR3: CASSLALSGAGASYEQYF
DNA: TGTGCCAGCAGCCTAGCATTGTCCGGGGCAGGGGCCTCCTACGAGCAGTACTTC

size: .
J: TRBJ1-2
D: .
V: TRBV2
CDR3: CASSTGGGYTF
DNA: TGTGCCAGCAGTACAGGTGGTGGCTACACCTTC

size: .
J: TRBJ2-2
D: TRBD2
V: TRBV28
CDR3: CASSGRGVGELFF
DNA: TGTGCCAGCAGTGGACGGGGGGTCGGGGAGCTGTTTTTT

size: .
J: TRBJ1-1
D: TRBD1
V: TRBV19
CDR3: CASSIGQGRTEAFF
DNA: TGTGCCAGTAGTATTGGACAGGGGAGAACTGAAGCTTTCTTT

size: .
J: TRBJ2-7
D: TRBD2
V: TRBV5-5
CDR3: CASGEGLGEQYF
DNA: TGTGCCAGCGGGGAGGGGCTCGGGGAGCAGTACTTC

size: few
J: TRBJ1-3
D: .
V: TRBV28
CDR3: CASSLGGRRTGNTIYF
DNA: TGTGCCAGCAGTTTGGGGGGGAGGAGGACTGGAAACACCATATATTTT

size: .
J: TRBJ1-5
D: .
V: TRBV19
CDR3: CASSIGVDQPQHF
DNA: TGTGCCAGTAGTATAGGCGTGGATCAGCCCCAGCATTTT

size: .
J: TRBJ1-2
D: .
V: TRBV30
CDR3: CAWFRGYGYTF
DNA: TGTGCCTGGTTCCGGGGGTATGGCTACACCTTC

size: .
J: TRBJ2-7
D: .
V: TRBV2
CDR3: CASSVGHTRLGGYEQYF
DNA: TGTGCCAGCAGTGTTGGTCACACTAGGCTTGGAGGCTACGAGCAGTACTTC

size: .
J: TRBJ2-2
D: .
V: TRBV30
CDR3: CAWSVEYGGRSTGELFF
DNA: TGTGCCTGGAGTGTAGAGTACGGCGGCAGATCCACCGGGGAGCTGTTTTTT

size: many
J: TRBJ1-3
D: .
V: TRBV6-5
CDR3: CASRRQENAGNTIYF
DNA: TGTGCCAGCAGGCGACAGGAAAACGCCGGAAACACCATATATTTT

size: .
J: TRBJ2-2
D: TRBD1
V: TRBV6-2/TRBV6-3
CDR3: CASSSPGQAGLANTGELFF
DNA: TGTGCCAGCAGTAGCCCTGGACAGGCAGGCCTCGCGAACACCGGGGAGCTGTTTTTT

size: once
J: TRBJ2-3
D: TRBD2
V: TRBV2
CDR3: CASRTSGRTDTQYF
DNA: TGTGCCAGCAGGACTAGCGGCCGCACAGATACGCAGTATTTT

size: .
J: TRBJ1-2
D: .
V: TRBV18
CDR3: CASSPPGTSGDGYTF
DNA: TGTGCCAGCTCACCACCGGGGACCTCGGGGGATGGCTACACCTTC

size: .
J: TRBJ2-5
D: TRBD1
V: TRBV7-3
CDR3: CASTLGSQGAGETQYF
DNA: TGTGCCAGCACCTTGGGATCGCAGGGGGCGGGGGAGACCCAGTACTTC

size: .
J: TRBJ1-2
D: TRBD1
V: TRBV15
CDR3: CATSRGTGGLGYTF
DNA: TGTGCCACCAGCAGAGGGACAGGGGGCCTTGGCTACACCTTC

size: .
J: TRBJ1-6
D: TRBD1
V: TRBV27
CDR3: CASSLVGQGVYNSPLHF
DNA: TGTGCCAGCAGTTTAGTGGGGCAGGGGGTCTATAATTCACCCCTCCACTTT

size: few
J: TRBJ1-4
D: .
V: TRBV7-2
CDR3: CASSLASRGNEKLFF
DNA: TGTGCCAGCAGCTTAGCGAGCAGGGGCAATGAAAAACTGTTTTTT

size: .
J: TRBJ2-2
D: TRBD1
V: TRBV3-1/TRBV3-2
CDR3: CASSQGDRANTGELFF
DNA: TGTGCCAGCAGCCAGGGGGACAGGGCAAACACCGGGGAGCTGTTTTTT

size: .
J: TRBJ1-2
D: .
V: TRBV10-3
CDR3: CAISSERGSAGYTF
DNA: TGTGCCATCAGCTCAGAAAGGGGGTCGGCTGGCTACACCTTC

size: few
J: TRBJ1-1
D: .
V: TRBV7-2
CDR3: CASSLAMNTEAFF
DNA: TGTGCCAGCAGCTTAGCCATGAACACTGAAGCTTTCTTT

size: .
J: TRBJ1-2
D: .
V: TRBV20-1
CDR3: CSASVFGQGGTRGGYTF
DNA: TGCAGTGCTAGTGTCTTTGGGCAGGGTGGGACTCGAGGGGGCTACACCTTC

size: once
J: TRBJ1-6
D: TRBD1
V: TRBV2
CDR3: CASGGRRGLSPLHF
DNA: TGTGCCAGCGGGGGGCGCAGGGGGCTATCACCCCTCCACTTT

size: .
J: TRBJ2-7
D: .
V: TRBV7-2
CDR3: CASSLRGIWVEQYF
DNA: TGTGCCAGCAGCTTAAGGGGGATCTGGGTCGAGCAGTACTTC